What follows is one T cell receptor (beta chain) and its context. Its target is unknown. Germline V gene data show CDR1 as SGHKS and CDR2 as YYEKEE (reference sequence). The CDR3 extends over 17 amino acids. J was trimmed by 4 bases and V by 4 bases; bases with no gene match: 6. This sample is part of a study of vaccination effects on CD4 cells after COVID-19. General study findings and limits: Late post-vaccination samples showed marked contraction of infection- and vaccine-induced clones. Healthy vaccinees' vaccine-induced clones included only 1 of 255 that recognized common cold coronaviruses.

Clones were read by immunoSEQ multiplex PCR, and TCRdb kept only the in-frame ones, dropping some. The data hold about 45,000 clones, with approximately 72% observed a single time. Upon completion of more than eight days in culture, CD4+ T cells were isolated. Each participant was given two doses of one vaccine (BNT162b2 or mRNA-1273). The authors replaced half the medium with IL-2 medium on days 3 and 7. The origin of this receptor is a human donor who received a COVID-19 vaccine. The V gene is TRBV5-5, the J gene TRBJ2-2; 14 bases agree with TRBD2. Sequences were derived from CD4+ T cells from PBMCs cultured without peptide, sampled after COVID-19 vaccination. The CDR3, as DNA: TGTGCCAGCAGCCGGACTAGCGGGAGGTGGCTCACCGGGGAGCTGTTTTTT. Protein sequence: CASSRTSGRWLTGELFF.